Listed here are 14 T cell receptor beta chains from one sample, sequenced in a study of T cell responses to AZD1222 COVID-19 vaccine. The protocol was immunoSEQ multiplex PCR, while the TCRdb copy is restricted to in-frame clones and leaves out a portion. The table has roughly 120,000 clones, approximately 84% seen once; the top ten hold 9.4%. Sequenced here: peripheral blood, sampled on day 0 of AZD1222 vaccination. These receptors were collected from an adult in good health.

The J gene is TRBJ2-1, the V gene TRBV11-2; D gene uncertain. From germline, CDR1 is SGHAT and CDR2 FQNNGV. CDR3 length equals 15 residues. Trimming removed 3 bases at V and 0 bases at J, with 9 bases between. The CDR3 bases are TGTGCCAGCAGCTTTAACTCCTACTCCTACAATGAGCAGTTCTTC. This encodes CASSFNSYSYNEQFF.

This clone was counted only a few times. At one of its ends the junction is not consistent with the germline gene, which may arise from a read error. The rearrangement uses TRBV7-7 and TRBJ2-5; perhaps TRBD1 as D (6 bases). This CDR3 is built from 15 residues. CDR1 and CDR2 (germline): SSHAT, FNYEAQ (reference sequence). This CDR3 is CASSLEPRTAETQYF. CDR3 DNA: TGTGCTAGCAGCTTAGAACCCCGGACAGCAGAGACCCAGTACTTC. Complete variable domain (other parts from reference TRBV7-7 and TRBJ2-5): GAGVSQSPRYKVTKRGQDVTLRCDPISSHATLYWYQQALGQGPEFLTYFNYEAQPDKSGLPSDRFSAERPEGSISTLTIQRTEQRDSAMYRCASSLEPRTAETQYFGPGTRLLVL.

V and J are TRBV19 and TRBJ2-1, with 15 bases matching TRBD2. V shed 3 bases and J 4 bases; nucleotides not matched to a gene: 4. Per germline, CDR1 LNHDA and CDR2 SQIVND (reference sequence). The CDR3 totals 17 residues. The CDR3 region has the DNA TGTGCCAGTAGTATGTCCGGACTAGCGGGAGGGTACAATGAGCAGTTCTTC. Its protein product is CASSMSGLAGGYNEQFF.

The chain recombines TRBV19 with TRBJ2-1; maybe TRBD1 (6 bases). The CDR3 has 12 amino acids. V lost 6 bases and J lost 9, with 12 bases in between. CDR1 LNHDA and CDR2 SQIVND come from the germline V gene (reference sequence). The CDR3 bases are TGTGCCAGTAGCAGGGGAGCACTTGAGCAGTTCTTC. It yields the protein CASSRGALEQFF.

The chain uses TRBV9 and TRBJ2-5, with TRBD2 matching over 8 bases. After removal of 0 bases from V and 1 base from J, the junction contained 5 bases not matched to a gene. Germline CDR1 SGDLS, CDR2 YYNGEE. This CDR3 region has 16 residues. CDR3 sequence: CASSVGLTSGQETQYF. The CDR3 DNA follows: TGTGCCAGCAGCGTAGGACTTACTAGCGGCCAAGAGACCCAGTACTTC.

The gene calls are TRBV29-1 and TRBJ2-7; tentatively, D is TRBD2 (5 bases). The CDR3 consists of 12 residues. Germline V gives CDR1 SQVTM, CDR2 ANQGSEA. Trimming took 4 bases from V and 6 from J, leaving 13 bases between them. CDR3 region: CSVGLGGGEQYF. The DNA for the CDR3 is TGCAGCGTTGGACTGGGTGGAGGCGAGCAGTACTTC.

This clone has just one count. The rearrangement links TRBV7-3 to TRBJ2-7; 8 positions match TRBD1. The CDR3 sequence is 14 residues long. The germline V gene has CDR1 SGHTA and CDR2 FQGTGA. V lost 5 bases and J lost 12; bases outside the gene matches: 15. The CDR3 loop is CASSPRQGQDRGYF. CDR3 coding DNA: TGTGCCAGCAGCCCAAGACAGGGACAGGATCGAGGGTACTTC.

Only a few counts were recorded for this clone. The gene calls are TRBV7-2 and TRBJ1-2, with D unresolved. The germline gives CDR1 SGHTA, CDR2 FQGNSA. This CDR3 comprises 13 residues. Trimming took 3 bases from V and 4 from J, leaving 9 bases between them. The CDR3 DNA follows: TGTGCCAGCAGCTTGGACGGATCCTATGGCTACACCTTC. Translation gives CASSLDGSYGYTF.

The chain uses TRBV3-1 (or the pseudogene TRBV3-2) and TRBJ2-2, with TRBD2 matching 10 bases. V dropped 0 bases and J dropped 0; count of bases not matched to a gene: 7. This CDR3 comprises 19 residues. The germline V gene has CDR1 LGHDT and CDR2 YNNKEL (reference sequence). CDR3 residues: CASSQDGLAGAANTGELFF. In DNA form, the CDR3 reads TGTGCCAGCAGCCAAGATGGGCTAGCGGGAGCGGCGAACACCGGGGAGCTGTTTTTT.

V usage is TRBV6-4 and J usage is TRBJ2-1, with D hard to call. Germline V CDR1 and CDR2: MRHNA, SNTAGT. V lost 7 bases and J lost 8, with 27 bases in between. The CDR3 spans 17 residues. The CDR3 DNA reads as TGTGCCAGCAACATTGGCCCATGTACGTCCCCTTCGGATGAGCAGTTCTTC. It is translated as CASNIGPCTSPSDEQFF.

This clone was picked up one time. At one end, the junction sequence differs from germline, possibly due to a read error. This sequence joins TRBV5-1 and TRBJ1-5, with 7 bases that match TRBD1. In germline, CDR1 is SGHRS, CDR2 YFSETQ. The CDR3 loop spans 14 amino acids. CDR3 in amino acids: CTSSQTGALEPQHF. CDR3 nucleotides: TGCACCAGCAGCCAAACAGGGGCCCTTGAGCCCCAGCATTTT.

The chain is built from TRBV18 and TRBJ1-1; possibly TRBD1 for D (5 bases). This CDR3 is built from 15 residues. Trimming left V 2 bases short and J 1 base short, with 11 bases between. Germline V gene lookup returns CDR1 KGHSH and CDR2 LQKENI. The CDR3 here is CASSPETVSNTEAFF. For the CDR3, the DNA is TGTGCCAGCTCACCAGAGACAGTTTCGAACACTGAAGCTTTCTTT.

V and J are TRBV5-8 and TRBJ1-1; 9 nucleotides line up with TRBD1. J gave up 3 bases and V 4 bases, and 4 bases lay outside the gene matches. Germline CDR1 and CDR2: SGHTS and YDEGEE. The CDR3 spans 14 residues. The CDR3 spells CASSKDRGYTEAFF. The CDR3 DNA is TGTGCCAGCAGCAAAGACAGGGGGTACACTGAAGCTTTCTTT.

The chain uses TRBV28 and TRBJ2-6, with unresolved D. Between the trimmed V and J ends, which lost 3 bases and 0 bases, there was a span of 6 bases. Germline V gene sequence: CDR1 MDHEN, CDR2 SYDVKM. This CDR3 is built from 15 residues. The CDR3 region has the DNA TGTGCCAGCAGTTTCAGTTACTCTGGGGCCAACGTCCTGACTTTC. Encoded protein: CASSFSYSGANVLTF.